One and the same sample provided the 8 T cell receptor beta chains below, sequenced in a study of blood T cell repertoires in COVID-19. The protocol was immunoSEQ multiplex PCR, while the TCRdb copy is restricted to in-frame clones and leaves out a portion. This sample has 250,000 to 350,000 clones, with 85% to 90% found just once. The specimen was peripheral blood. Receptors were obtained from a woman in her 50s with COVID-19, enrolled during active disease.

The J gene is TRBJ2-3, the V gene TRBV12-5; 7 nucleotides align to TRBD2. Looked up from germline, CDR1 is LGHNT and CDR2 is FRNRAP. This CDR3 has 15 residues. With 4 bases clipped from V and 0 bases from J, the junction kept 4 bases outside the gene matches. The CDR3 nucleotides read TGTGCTAGTGGTTATGGCGGGAGTAGCACAGATACGCAGTATTTT. Residues: CASGYGGSSTDTQYF.

The rearrangement links TRBV5-1 to TRBJ2-5; 13 bases map to TRBD2. The CDR3 consists of 16 residues. Germline V gene lookup returns CDR1 SGHRS and CDR2 YFSETQ. With V trimmed by 0 bases and J by 5 bases, 4 bases remained unmatched. As DNA, the CDR3 is TGCGCCAGCAGCTTGGGACTAGCGGGAGGACTGGAGACCCAGTACTTC. It is translated as CASSLGLAGGLETQYF.

The V and J genes are TRBV3-1 (or the pseudogene TRBV3-2) and TRBJ2-1; 12 bases match TRBD2. The V gene end was trimmed by 5 bases and the J gene end by 5 bases; junction bases not matched to a gene: 16. The germline CDR1 and CDR2 sequences are LGHDT and YNNKEL (reference sequence). CDR3 length: 19 amino acids. The CDR3 nucleotides are TGTGCCAGCAGCTTAAGACTAGCGGGAGTAGGCACTTCTGACAATGAGCAGTTCTTC. Its translation: CASSLRLAGVGTSDNEQFF.

The chain links TRBV7-2 to TRBJ1-6, with TRBD1 identical over 7 bases. Germline CDR1 reads SGHTA; CDR2 reads FQGNSA. The CDR3 is made up of 13 amino acids. The ends lost 11 bases at V and 2 bases at J; junction bases unmatched: 3. The CDR3 nucleotides read TGTGCCGTACAGGGGACCTATAATTCACCCCTCCACTTT. It is translated as CAVQGTYNSPLHF.

The gene calls are TRBV11-3 and TRBJ2-7; 11 bases are shared with TRBD2. Germline CDR1 reads SGHNT; CDR2 reads YENEEA. After removal of 0 bases from V and 7 bases from J, the junction contained 14 bases not matched to a gene. The CDR3 loop spans 18 amino acids. For the CDR3, the DNA is TGTGCCAGCAGCTTAGAATTGGGGGGGACTAGCGGAGCCTGGGAGCAGTACTTC. It encodes CASSLELGGTSGAWEQYF. Full variable domain (remainder filled in from reference TRBV11-3 and TRBJ2-7): EAGVVQSPRYKIIEKKQPVAFWCNPISGHNTLYWYLQNLGQGPELLIRYENEEAVDDSQLPKDRFSAERLKGVDSTLKIQPAELGDSAVYLCASSLELGGTSGAWEQYFGPGTRLTVT.

The chain recombines TRBV5-6 with TRBJ2-1; TRBD1 matches 8 bases. In germline, CDR1 is SGHDT, CDR2 YYEEEE. The CDR3 loop spans 13 amino acids. V shed 1 base and J 6 bases; nucleotides not matched to a gene: 0. The CDR3 region is CASSLTGGNEQFF. The CDR3 DNA is TGTGCCAGCAGCTTGACAGGGGGCAATGAGCAGTTCTTC.

This sequence joins TRBV27 and TRBJ1-4; no firm D call. The CDR3 is 17 amino acids. The V gene lost 1 base and the J gene lost 0 bases, with 12 bases spanning the gap. Per germline, CDR1 MNHEY and CDR2 SMNVEV (reference sequence). Here the CDR3 DNA reads TGTGCCAGCAGTTTATTTCCCCGGCAGGCAACTAATGAAAAACTGTTTTTT. As protein: CASSLFPRQATNEKLFF.

This chain uses TRBV27 with TRBJ1-4, with D tentatively TRBD1 (5 bases). Per the germline V gene, CDR1 is MNHEY and CDR2 is SMNVEV (reference sequence). The CDR3 contains 14 residues. The V end lost 3 bases, the J end lost 4 bases, and 9 bases lay between the germline ends. DNA for the CDR3: TGTGCCAGCAGTTTTCAGGGCATTAATGAAAAACTGTTTTTT. As protein: CASSFQGINEKLFF.